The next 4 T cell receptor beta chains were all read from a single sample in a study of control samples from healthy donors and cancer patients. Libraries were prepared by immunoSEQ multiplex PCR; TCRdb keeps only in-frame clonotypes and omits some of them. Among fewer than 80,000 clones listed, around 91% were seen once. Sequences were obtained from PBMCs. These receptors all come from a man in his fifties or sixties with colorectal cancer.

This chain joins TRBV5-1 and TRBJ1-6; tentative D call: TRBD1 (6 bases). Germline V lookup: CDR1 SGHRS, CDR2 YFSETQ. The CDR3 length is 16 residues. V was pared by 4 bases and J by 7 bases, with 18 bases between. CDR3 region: CASSPTPGGQNSPLHF. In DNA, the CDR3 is TGCGCCAGCAGCCCTACCCCCGGGGGGCAAAATTCACCCCTCCACTTT.

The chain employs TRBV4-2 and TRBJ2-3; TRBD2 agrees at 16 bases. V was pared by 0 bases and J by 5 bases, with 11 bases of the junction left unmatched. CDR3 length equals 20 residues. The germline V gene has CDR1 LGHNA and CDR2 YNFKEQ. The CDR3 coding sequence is TGTGCCAGCAGCCAAGAATTGGGACTAGCGGGGGGGAGAATTATAGATACGCAGTATTTT. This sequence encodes CASSQELGLAGGRIIDTQYF.

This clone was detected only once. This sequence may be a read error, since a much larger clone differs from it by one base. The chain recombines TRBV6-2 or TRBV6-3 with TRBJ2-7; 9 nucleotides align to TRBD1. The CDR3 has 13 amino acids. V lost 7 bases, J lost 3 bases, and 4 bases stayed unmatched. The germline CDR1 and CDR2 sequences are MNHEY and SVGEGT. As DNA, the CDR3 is TGTGCCAGCACCCCGGGACAGGGCTACGAGCAGTACTTC. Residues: CASTPGQGYEQYF.

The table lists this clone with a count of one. The CDR3 DNA reads TGTGCCAGCAGCTTGGGTAGCGGGGGACACACAGATACGCAGTATTTT. Translation gives CASSLGSGGHTDTQYF. This chain connects TRBV11-1 to TRBJ2-3, with 9 bases that match TRBD2. Losses at the gene ends were 3 bases for V and 2 bases for J; bases not matched to a gene: 6. Germline CDR1 reads SGHAT; CDR2 reads FQDESV (reference sequence). The CDR3 has 16 residues.